A single T cell receptor beta chain is shown here with its context. The antigen remains unidentified. The data were produced by immunoSEQ multiplex PCR, yet TCRdb's version contains in-frame clones alone and is incomplete. Counted here are 100,000 to 150,000 clones, over 70% occurring once; the ten biggest clones make up around 6.1%. The data were taken from a study of T cell responses to AZD1222 COVID-19 vaccine. Whole-study results and caveats: White British ancestry dominated among donors, who included more females, and clonal diversity was possibly underestimated. Just a handful of AZD1222 recipients were seropositive at baseline.

This clonotype was sampled from an adult in good health. The starting material was peripheral blood, obtained on day 0 of AZD1222 vaccination.

This CDR3 reads CASSLGVLAGEVNEQFF. DNA for the CDR3: TGTGCCAGCAGCTTAGGGGTTTTGGCGGGAGAAGTGAATGAGCAGTTCTTC. The chain joins TRBV13 to TRBJ2-1, with 7 bases matching TRBD2. The V segment lost 0 bases and the J segment 7 bases; nucleotides outside the gene matches: 12. Germline loops: CDR1 PRHDT, CDR2 FYEKMQ (reference sequence). The CDR3 has 17 amino acids.